This T cell receptor beta chain was documented in a study of identical twins. A universal primer site was added by template switching, and unique molecular identifiers were carried by the cDNA. TCRdb redid the calling of the 5' RACE reads with MiXCR, one entry per CDR3 protein. The sample lists 250,000 to 300,000 distinct CDR3 sequences; about 8.3% were seen once. After removal of 7 bases from V and 2 bases from J, the junction contained 11 bases not matched to a gene. Germline V gene lookup returns CDR1 SQVTM and CDR2 ANQGSEA. CDR3 size: 15 residues. Note on this clonotype: Its specificity is unknown.

General study results and limits: Donors were not followed over many years; analysis was cross-sectional.

This sample was also put to use in a study of yellow fever vaccine responses in identical twins. Per that paper: Reported findings indicate that twins' vaccine T cell responses seemed partially convergent, partially personalized.

Specimen: CD8+ T cells sorted from blood. This chain uses TRBV29-1 with TRBJ2-7; 10 nucleotides line up with TRBD1. The origin of this receptor is a woman under 30 in good health. The chain's CDR3 is CSAAGGDRGTYEQYF. CDR3 sequence (DNA): TGCAGCGCCGCAGGGGGGGACAGGGGAACCTACGAGCAGTACTTC.